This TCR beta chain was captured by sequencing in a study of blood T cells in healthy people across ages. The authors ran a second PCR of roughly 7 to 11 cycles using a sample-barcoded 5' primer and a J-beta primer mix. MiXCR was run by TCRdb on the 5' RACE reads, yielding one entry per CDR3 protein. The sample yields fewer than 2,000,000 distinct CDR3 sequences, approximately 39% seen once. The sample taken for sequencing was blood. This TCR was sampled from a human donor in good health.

The CDR3 loop is CASSRGRGEQFF. CDR3 bases: TGTGCCAGCAGCCGCGGTAGAGGGGAGCAGTTCTTC. The genes are TRBV13 and TRBJ2-1, with D tentatively TRBD2 (5 bases). This CDR3 is 12 amino acids long. The V gene's germline CDR1 is PRHDT and CDR2 FYEKMQ (reference sequence). Between the trimmed V and J ends, which lost 5 bases and 10 bases, there was a span of 12 bases.